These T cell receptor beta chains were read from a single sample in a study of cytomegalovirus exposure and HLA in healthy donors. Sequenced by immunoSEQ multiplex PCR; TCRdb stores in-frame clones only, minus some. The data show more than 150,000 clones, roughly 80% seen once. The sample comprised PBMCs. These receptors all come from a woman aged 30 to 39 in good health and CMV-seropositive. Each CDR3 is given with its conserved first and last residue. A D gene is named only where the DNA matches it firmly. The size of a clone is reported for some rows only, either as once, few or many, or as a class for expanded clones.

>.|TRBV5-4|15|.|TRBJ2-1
TGTGCCAGCAGCCGCATAGCGACCTCCTACAATGAGCAGTTCTTC
CASSRIATSYNEQFF
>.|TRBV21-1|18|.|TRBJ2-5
TGTGCCAGCAGCAAAGCGCGAGGGGGCTTTGAGGTACAAGAGACCCAGTACTTC
CASSKARGGFEVQETQYF
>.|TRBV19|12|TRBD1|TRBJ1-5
TGTGGGGGACAGAAGGAGACTCAGCCCCAGCATTTT
CGGQKETQPQHF
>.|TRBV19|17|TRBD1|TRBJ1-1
TGTGCCAGTAGTGTCGGGACAGGGCGGGCCATGAGCACTGAAGCTTTCTTT
CASSVGTGRAMSTEAFF
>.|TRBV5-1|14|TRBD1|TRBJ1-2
TGCGCCAGCAGCGTCAACAGGGGATCCTATGGCTACACCTTC
CASSVNRGSYGYTF
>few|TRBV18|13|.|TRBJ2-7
TGTGCCAGCTCACCGGGGCAGGGTAACGAGCAGTACTTC
CASSPGQGNEQYF
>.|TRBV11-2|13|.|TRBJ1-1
TGTGCCAGCAGCTTAGCTACAGAGAGTAGGGCTTTCTTT
CASSLATESRAFF
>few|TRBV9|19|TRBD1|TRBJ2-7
TGTGCCAGCAGCCCGAACCCCGGGACAGCTGATATTGTGTACTACGAGCAGTACTTC
CASSPNPGTADIVYYEQYF
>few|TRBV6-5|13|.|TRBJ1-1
TGTGCCACCGCCGGGAACCTTAACACTGAAGCTTTCTTT
CATAGNLNTEAFF
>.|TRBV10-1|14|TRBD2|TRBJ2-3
TGCGCCAGCAGTAGCGGGGGCCCCACAGATACGCAGTATTTT
CASSSGGPTDTQYF